One sample yielded the 27 T cell receptor beta chains listed below, sequenced in a study of human T cells and chemical hapten exposure. TCRdb passed the RACE reads through MiXCR, listing each CDR3 protein once. The sample consists of 55,000 to 75,000 distinct CDR3 sequences, around 7% of them appearing once. The time point here: pre-sensitization, week 0. The treatment here: therapeutic diphenylcyclopropenone sensitization with weekly scalp DPC. The source material was whole blood, sampled in connection with sensitization to the hapten diphenylcyclopropenone (DPC). The receptors were sampled from a woman in her twenties or thirties with alopecia areata. Some clones in this sample may be carry-over from other donors' samples.

This clonotype was recorded many times. The V call is TRBV18, the J call TRBJ2-7, with D hard to call. Trimming removed 4 bases at V and 5 bases at J, with 9 bases between. Germline CDR1 is KGHSH and CDR2 is LQKENI. This CDR3 has 12 amino acids. This CDR3 reads CASSLPPHEQYF. The CDR3 DNA follows: TGTGCCAGCTCACTCCCGCCACACGAGCAGTACTTC.

This clonotype has a single count. The rearrangement joins TRBV10-3 to TRBJ2-7, with D perhaps given as TRBD1 or TRBD2 (6 bases each). The CDR3 is made up of 18 amino acids. Germline CDR1 and CDR2: ENHRY and SYGVKD. V lost 3 bases and J lost 2, with 23 bases in between. The CDR3 DNA reads TGTGCCATCAGTGACATCGGTTCAGGTGGGGGGCCACCCTACGAGCAGTACTTC. Amino acids: CAISDIGSGGGPPYEQYF.

This clonotype was picked up a small number of times. The chain uses TRBV20-1 and TRBJ2-6; D may match TRBD1 or TRBD2 (6 bases each). There are 14 residues in the CDR3. Trimming removed 5 bases from V and 4 bases from J, with 12 bases in between. The germline CDR1 and CDR2 sequences are DFQATT and SNEGSKA (reference sequence). The CDR3 region has the DNA TGCAGTGCTCAGAGGGGGGACGGGGCCAACGTCCTGACTTTC. It translates to CSAQRGDGANVLTF.

In its sample, this clonotype was seen many times. The chain links TRBV3-1 to TRBJ1-2; 7 bases agree with TRBD1. The ends lost 7 bases at V and 5 bases at J; junction bases unmatched: 10. CDR1 is LGHDT and CDR2 is YNNKEL in the germline V gene (reference sequence). This CDR3 comprises 14 residues. The CDR3, as DNA: TGTGCCAGCAACCCGACAGGGCACGAATATGGCTACACCTTC. Protein: CASNPTGHEYGYTF. The whole variable domain, filled in from reference TRBV3-1 and TRBJ1-2, reads DTAVSQTPKYLVTQMGNDKSIKCEQNLGHDTMYWYKQDSKKFLKIMFSYNNKELIINETVPNRFSPKSPDKAHLNLHINSLELGDSAVYFCASNPTGHEYGYTFGSGTRLTVV.

Ten or more counts support this clonotype. The CDR3 DNA reads as TGCGCCAGCAGCTTATACGTGGGGGGGCCCCTCTCCTACGAGCAGTACTTC. It yields the protein CASSLYVGGPLSYEQYF. The chain has TRBV5-1 and TRBJ2-7; possible D gene TRBD2, 7 bases. CDR3 size: 17 residues. V was trimmed by 2 bases and J by 0 bases, leaving 18 bases between them. Germline values: CDR1 SGHRS, CDR2 YFSETQ.

This clonotype was picked up many times. This rearrangement joins TRBV20-1 to TRBJ2-1; 10 bases are shared with TRBD2. Germline V gives CDR1 DFQATT, CDR2 SNEGSKA (reference sequence). This CDR3 spans 13 amino acids. J was trimmed by 6 bases and V by 6 bases; bases with no gene match: 5. The DNA of the CDR3 is TGCAGTGCCCAGCGGGGGGGTTTCAATGAGCAGTTCTTC. Its translation is CSAQRGGFNEQFF.

The gene calls are TRBV5-6 and TRBJ1-1, with D unresolved. V was shortened by 1 base and J by 1 base, with 11 bases between the two germline ends. The germline gives CDR1 SGHDT, CDR2 YYEEEE. The length of the CDR3 is 15 residues. CDR3 sequence (DNA): TGTGCCAGCAGCTTGTACGCGACGGAGAACACTGAAGCTTTCTTT. It is translated as CASSLYATENTEAFF.

There are many counts of this clonotype. J is TRBJ2-2 and V is TRBV5-5; 9 bases line up with TRBD1. The trim removed 1 base at V and 10 bases at J, leaving 8 bases unmatched. Germline V gene lookup returns CDR1 SGHKS and CDR2 YYEKEE (reference sequence). The CDR3 is 15 residues long. As DNA, the CDR3 is TGTGCCAGCAGCTTGATAACAGGGGGCTATAAGGAGCTGTTTTTT. Translating gives CASSLITGGYKELFF.

This clonotype has a count of ten or more. This chain uses TRBV7-9 with TRBJ1-1; no reliable D call. Looked up from germline, CDR1 is SEHNR and CDR2 is FQNEAQ (reference sequence). This CDR3 comprises 16 residues. With 2 bases removed from V and 0 bases from J, the gap between germline ends came to 13 bases. The chain's CDR3 is CASSLLPLEVNTEAFF. The DNA for the CDR3 is TGTGCCAGCAGCTTACTACCACTTGAGGTGAACACTGAAGCTTTCTTT.

At least ten counts were recorded for this clonotype. V and J are TRBV9 and TRBJ2-2, with D unclear. This CDR3 comprises 14 residues. CDR1 is SGDLS and CDR2 is YYNGEE in the germline V gene. The ends were cut back, 4 bases at V and 5 bases at J, with 12 bases in the middle. DNA of the CDR3: TGTGCCAGCAGCCTATTTTTCGAGACCGGGGAGCTGTTTTTT. Residues: CASSLFFETGELFF.

This clonotype has just a few counts. This chain joins TRBV6-5 and TRBJ2-2; TRBD2 matches 7 bases. From germline, CDR1 is MNHEY and CDR2 SVGAGI. Trimming at V came to 5 bases and at J to 6 bases, leaving 9 bases not matched to a gene. There are 15 residues in the CDR3. CDR3: CASSTQSGAAGELFF. The CDR3 DNA sequence: TGTGCCAGCAGTACCCAGAGCGGGGCGGCCGGGGAGCTGTTTTTT.

This clonotype occurred many times. V and J are TRBV3-1 and TRBJ2-1; D assignment may be TRBD1 or TRBD2 (5 bases each). CDR1 is LGHDT and CDR2 is YNNKEL in the germline V gene (reference sequence). The V end was cut by 1 base, the J end by 4 bases, with 11 bases between. This CDR3 spans 15 amino acids. CDR3 loop: CASSQVGGPYNEQFF. The DNA for the CDR3 is TGTGCCAGCAGCCAAGTTGGGGGTCCTTACAATGAGCAGTTCTTC.

There are many counts of this clonotype. The V and J genes are TRBV5-4 and TRBJ1-5; maybe TRBD1 (6 bases). The V and J ends lost 4 bases and 1 base respectively, with 9 bases between them. This CDR3 spans 14 amino acids. Germline V gene data show CDR1 as SGHNT and CDR2 as YYREEE (reference sequence). CDR3 loop: CASSLDRSNQPQHF. For the CDR3, the DNA is TGTGCCAGCAGCCTGGACAGAAGCAATCAGCCCCAGCATTTT.

This clonotype was recorded at least ten times. This rearrangement joins TRBV6-1 to TRBJ1-2; the D is unclear. With 2 bases removed from V and 8 bases from J, the gap between germline ends came to 12 bases. CDR3 length: 13 residues. In germline, CDR1 is MNHNS, CDR2 SASEGT. The CDR3 reads CASSETLGGGYTF. CDR3 sequence (DNA): TGTGCCAGCAGTGAAACTTTGGGAGGCGGCTACACCTTC.

This clonotype has more than one count but fewer than ten. The V and J genes are TRBV6-1 and TRBJ1-2, with TRBD1 as a possible D gene (5 bases). The length of the CDR3 is 14 residues. The V gene's germline CDR1 is MNHNS and CDR2 SASEGT. V shed 6 bases and J shed 4 bases, with 15 bases lying between them. The DNA for the CDR3 is TGTGCCAGCAGCCGGGTAGAGGGGATCTATGGCTACACCTTC. This gives the protein CASSRVEGIYGYTF.

This clonotype was counted ten times or more. This chain joins TRBV19 and TRBJ1-2; unclear D gene. CDR3 size: 14 residues. Trimming shortened V by 3 bases and J by 0 bases, and 8 bases separated the two germline ends. CDR1 is LNHDA and CDR2 is SQIVND in the germline V gene (reference sequence). The CDR3 nucleotides read TGTGCCAGTAGTATCCTGTTAACTAACTATGGCTACACCTTC. Protein: CASSILLTNYGYTF.

This clonotype showed up many times. A read error may produce the germline difference seen at one junction end. This chain joins TRBV12-3 or TRBV12-4 and TRBJ1-4; 9 bases agree with TRBD1. The CDR3 runs 11 residues. This CDR3 reads CASSQGQGRLF. The CDR3, as DNA: TGTGCCAGCAGTCAAGGACAGGGGAGGCTTTTT.

This clonotype showed up many times. CDR3 amino acids: CASSPGTRSNSPLHF. CDR3 DNA sequence: TGTGCCAGCAGCCCCGGGACACGGAGTAATTCACCCCTCCACTTT. The V call is TRBV7-9, the J call TRBJ1-6, with a tentative D call TRBD1 (6 bases). This CDR3 comprises 15 residues. The germline V gene has CDR1 SEHNR and CDR2 FQNEAQ (reference sequence). Trimming removed 5 bases at V and 6 bases at J, with 14 bases between. The whole variable domain, remainder taken from reference TRBV7-9 and TRBJ1-6, is DTGVSQNPRHKITKRGQNVTFRCDPISEHNRLYWYRQTLGQGPEFLTYFQNEAQLEKSRLLSDRFSAERPKGSFSTLEIQRTEQGDSAMYLCASSPGTRSNSPLHFGNGTRLTVT.

This clonotype appeared many times. The CDR3 spells CASSKGGGANEQFF. The CDR3 DNA reads TGTGCCAGTAGTAAGGGGGGCGGTGCGAATGAGCAGTTCTTC. The gene calls are TRBV19 and TRBJ2-1, with D perhaps matching TRBD1 or TRBD2 (6 bases each). CDR3 length: 14 amino acids. The germline gives CDR1 LNHDA, CDR2 SQIVND (reference sequence). The V end was cut by 4 bases, the J end by 7 bases, with 14 bases between.

A word on this clonotype: One base away lies a much larger clone, so this may be a sequencing read error. This chain connects TRBV6-6 to TRBJ1-4; D ambiguous. CDR3 length equals 18 residues. CDR1 and CDR2 from the germline V gene are MNHNY and SVGAGI (reference sequence). For the CDR3, the DNA is TGTGCCAGCAGTTACTCAGGCGTTGCGGCGGGGTTAAGTGAAAAACCGTTTTTT. Its translation: CASSYSGVAAGLSEKPFF.

This clonotype showed up many times. The rearrangement links TRBV2 to TRBJ2-3; 10 bases fit TRBD2. CDR3 length equals 15 residues. V lost 6 bases, J lost 4 bases, and 7 bases stayed unmatched. Per the germline V gene, CDR1 is SNHLY and CDR2 is FYNNEI. The CDR3 spells CASRGSSGGADTQYF. Written as DNA, the CDR3 is TGTGCCAGCAGGGGGTCTAGCGGGGGTGCAGATACGCAGTATTTT.

This clonotype showed up many times. This chain joins TRBV9 and TRBJ2-3, with D tentatively TRBD2 (5 bases). V lost 3 bases and J lost 2, with 10 bases in between. The CDR3 has 14 amino acids. The germline V gene has CDR1 SGDLS and CDR2 YYNGEE. The CDR3 is CASSGTPHTDTQYF. The CDR3 DNA follows: TGTGCCAGCAGCGGGACTCCGCACACAGATACGCAGTATTTT.

Ten or more counts support this clonotype. The chain is built from TRBV12-3 or TRBV12-4 and TRBJ1-1, with D maybe TRBD1 (6 bases). Trimming removed 7 bases from V and 3 bases from J, with 15 bases in between. This CDR3 has 14 amino acids. For the CDR3, the DNA is TGTGCCAGCACCTTACAGGGTGCCTACACTGAAGCTTTCTTT. It yields the protein CASTLQGAYTEAFF.

This clonotype was counted many times. This sequence joins TRBV10-3 and TRBJ1-1; D is ambiguous. Germline CDR1 and CDR2: ENHRY and SYGVKD. V was trimmed by 5 bases and J by 5 bases, leaving 9 bases between them. This CDR3 spans 12 amino acids. DNA for the CDR3: TGTGCCATCAGTCTCGGGGAGACTGAAGCTTTCTTT. Translating it yields CAISLGETEAFF.

There are many counts of this clonotype. The chain recombines TRBV27 with TRBJ1-1, with D possibly TRBD1 on 5 matching bases. CDR1 is MNHEY, CDR2 SMNVEV, per germline (reference sequence). The CDR3 is made up of 15 amino acids. Trimming took 7 bases from V and 3 from J, leaving 18 bases between them. The CDR3, as DNA: TGTGCCAGCACTCCCGTGGGGGGGGGGTACACTGAAGCTTTCTTT. Translated: CASTPVGGGYTEAFF.

This clonotype appeared many times. The chain recombines TRBV20-1 with TRBJ2-7; D call uncertain. The V end was cut by 3 bases, the J end by 4 bases, with 7 bases between. This CDR3 contains 11 residues. Germline V lookup: CDR1 DFQATT, CDR2 SNEGSKA (reference sequence). The CDR3 DNA reads as TGCAGTGCTAGTGCTTCTTACGAGCAGTACTTC. Protein: CSASASYEQYF.

This clonotype was detected ten times or more. The chain recombines TRBV11-1 with TRBJ2-3; D gene ambiguous. From germline, CDR1 is SGHAT and CDR2 FQDESV (reference sequence). Trimming removed 4 bases at V and 2 bases at J, with 10 bases between. The CDR3 covers 14 residues. The CDR3 reads CASSSSGYTDTQYF. CDR3 DNA sequence: TGTGCCAGCAGCTCGTCAGGCTACACAGATACGCAGTATTTT.